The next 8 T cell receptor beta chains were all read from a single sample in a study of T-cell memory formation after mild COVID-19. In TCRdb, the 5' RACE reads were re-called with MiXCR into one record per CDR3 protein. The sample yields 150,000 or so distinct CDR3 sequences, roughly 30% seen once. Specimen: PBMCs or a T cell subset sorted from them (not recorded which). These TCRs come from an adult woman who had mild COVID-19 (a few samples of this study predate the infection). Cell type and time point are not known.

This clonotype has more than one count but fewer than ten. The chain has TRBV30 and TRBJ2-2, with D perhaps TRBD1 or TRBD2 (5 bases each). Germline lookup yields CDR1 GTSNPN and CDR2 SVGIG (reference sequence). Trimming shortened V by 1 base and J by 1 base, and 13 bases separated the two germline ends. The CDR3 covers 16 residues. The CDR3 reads CAWSDPAGGNTGELFF. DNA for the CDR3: TGTGCCTGGAGTGACCCCGCTGGGGGGAACACCGGGGAGCTGTTTTTT.

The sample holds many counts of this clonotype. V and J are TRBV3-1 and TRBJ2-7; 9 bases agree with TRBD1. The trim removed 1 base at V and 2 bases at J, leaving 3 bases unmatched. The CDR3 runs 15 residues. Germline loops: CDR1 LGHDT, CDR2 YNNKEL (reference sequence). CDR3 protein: CASSQGQGGAYEQYF. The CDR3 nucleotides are TGTGCCAGCAGCCAAGGACAGGGGGGCGCCTACGAGCAGTACTTC.

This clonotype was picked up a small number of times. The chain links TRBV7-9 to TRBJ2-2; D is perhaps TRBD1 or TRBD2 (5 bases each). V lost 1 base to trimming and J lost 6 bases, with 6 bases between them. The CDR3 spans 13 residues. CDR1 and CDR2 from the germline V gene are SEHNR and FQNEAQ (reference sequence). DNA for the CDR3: TGTGCCAGCAGCTTAGAGGGACCCGGGGAGCTGTTTTTT. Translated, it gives CASSLEGPGELFF.

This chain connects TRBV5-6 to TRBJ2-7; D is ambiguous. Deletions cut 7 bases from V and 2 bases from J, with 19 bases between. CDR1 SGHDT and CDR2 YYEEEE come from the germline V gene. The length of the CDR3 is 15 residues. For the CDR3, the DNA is TGTGCCAGCGGTGACCCCGACAATTCTCCCTACGAGCAGTACTTC. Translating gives CASGDPDNSPYEQYF.

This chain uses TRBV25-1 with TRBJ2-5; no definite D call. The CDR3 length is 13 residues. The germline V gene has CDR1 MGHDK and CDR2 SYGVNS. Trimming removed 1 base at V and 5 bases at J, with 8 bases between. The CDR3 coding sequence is TGTGCCAGCAGTGAATCATGGTCGGAGACCCAGTACTTC. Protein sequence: CASSESWSETQYF.

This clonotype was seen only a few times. DNA for the CDR3: TGTGCCAGCACCACTAGCGGCCTCTACGAGCAGTACTTC. Translated: CASTTSGLYEQYF. V gene TRBV7-2 combines with J gene TRBJ2-7, with 8 bases identical to TRBD2. Trimming removed 7 bases from V and 3 bases from J; junction bases left unmatched: 5. In germline, CDR1 is SGHTA, CDR2 FQGNSA. The CDR3 consists of 13 residues.

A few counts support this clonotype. The CDR3 here is CSVTGASTDTQYF. The CDR3 DNA reads TGCAGCGTAACAGGCGCCAGCACAGATACGCAGTATTTT. The rearrangement links TRBV29-1 to TRBJ2-3; D may be TRBD1 (5 bases). Germline assignment: CDR1 SQVTM and CDR2 ANQGSEA. Between the trimmed V and J ends, which lost 6 bases and 0 bases, there was a span of 10 bases. CDR3 size: 13 residues.

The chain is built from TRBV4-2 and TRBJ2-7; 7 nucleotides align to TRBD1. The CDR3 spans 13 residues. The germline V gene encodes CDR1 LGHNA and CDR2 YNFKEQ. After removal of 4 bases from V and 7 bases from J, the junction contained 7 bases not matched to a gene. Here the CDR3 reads CASSREGASEQYF. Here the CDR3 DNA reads TGTGCCAGCAGCCGTGAGGGGGCCTCAGAGCAGTACTTC.